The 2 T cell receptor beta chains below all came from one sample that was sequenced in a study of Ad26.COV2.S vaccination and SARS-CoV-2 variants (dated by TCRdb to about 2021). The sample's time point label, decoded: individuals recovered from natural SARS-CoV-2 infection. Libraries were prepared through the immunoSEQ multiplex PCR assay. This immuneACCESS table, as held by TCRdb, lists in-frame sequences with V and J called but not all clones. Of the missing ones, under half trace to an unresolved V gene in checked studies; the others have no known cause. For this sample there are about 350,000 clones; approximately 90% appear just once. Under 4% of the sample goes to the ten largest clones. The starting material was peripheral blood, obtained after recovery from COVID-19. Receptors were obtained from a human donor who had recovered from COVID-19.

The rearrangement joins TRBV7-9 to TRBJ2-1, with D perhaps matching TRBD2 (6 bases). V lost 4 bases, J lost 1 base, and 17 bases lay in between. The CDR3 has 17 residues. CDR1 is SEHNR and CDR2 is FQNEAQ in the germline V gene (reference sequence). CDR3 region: CASSYWGRPRSYNEQFF. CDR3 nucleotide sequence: TGTGCCAGCAGCTACTGGGGGAGGCCTAGGTCCTACAATGAGCAGTTCTTC.

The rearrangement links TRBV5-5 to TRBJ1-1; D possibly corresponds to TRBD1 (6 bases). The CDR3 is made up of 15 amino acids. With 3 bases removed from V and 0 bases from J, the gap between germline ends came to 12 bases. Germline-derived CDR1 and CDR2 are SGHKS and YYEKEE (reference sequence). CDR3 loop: CASSSWTAMNTEAFF. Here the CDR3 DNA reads TGTGCCAGCAGCTCGTGGACAGCCATGAACACTGAAGCTTTCTTT.